The clone carrying this T cell receptor (beta chain) was recorded a few times. Per the original data handling: Cell counts per sample came from amplifying reference gene primers. Produced via immunoSEQ multiplex PCR; TCRdb's table is partial and in-frame only. That table is the source of V, J and clone size, and D and trimming were worked out from the DNA. The table has over 200,000 clones, 80% seen once. Germline V CDR1 and CDR2: SGDLS, YYNGEE. This CDR3 region has 16 residues. V trimming: 4 bases; J trimming: 0 bases; junction bases outside the gene matches: 7. This record comes from a study of blood T cell repertoires in COVID-19. Study-wide background: Sites across the United States, Italy and Spain contributed samples from acute and convalescent COVID-19. T cells, B-cell-depleted T cells, or PBMCs provided the cDNA or gDNA that served as material.

This chain joins TRBV9 and TRBJ2-7, with 10 positions matching TRBD2. The sequence derives from a human donor in a cohort sampled during active COVID-19. The source material was peripheral blood. The CDR3: CASSPYRTSGSYEQYF. The CDR3 region has the DNA TGTGCCAGCAGCCCATACCGGACTAGCGGCTCCTACGAGCAGTACTTC.